This T cell receptor beta chain was captured by sequencing in a study of post-analysis software for immune sequencing data. Findings of the study overall: The study found significantly lower normalized Chao1 diversity in multiple sclerosis patients than in controls. Compared with controls, patients had more of roughly five TRBV segments, including TRBV5-6, TRBV5-1 and TRBV20-1.

Of note for this clonotype: Its antigen is not identified.

CDR3 size: 14 residues. Germline V gene lookup returns CDR1 DFQATT and CDR2 SNEGSKA (reference sequence). V dropped 2 bases and J dropped 7 bases, with 15 bases sitting between them. Built from TCR beta cDNA, the libraries had unique molecular identifiers in them. Each batch of roughly 0.95 to 10 million T cells produced approximately 470,000 cDNA molecules. TCRdb reprocessed the PCR reads with MiXCR, giving one entry per CDR3 protein. The sample lists roughly 600,000 distinct CDR3 sequences, about 40% occurring once. The rearrangement uses TRBV20-1 and TRBJ1-5; TRBD1 might be the D (6 bases). This clonotype originated in a girl aged 10 to 17 with multiple sclerosis. Sequenced sample: blood. CDR3 nucleotides: TGCAGTGCTAGAATCGGGGGGCCGAAGCAGCCCCAGCATTTT. Protein: CSARIGGPKQPQHF.